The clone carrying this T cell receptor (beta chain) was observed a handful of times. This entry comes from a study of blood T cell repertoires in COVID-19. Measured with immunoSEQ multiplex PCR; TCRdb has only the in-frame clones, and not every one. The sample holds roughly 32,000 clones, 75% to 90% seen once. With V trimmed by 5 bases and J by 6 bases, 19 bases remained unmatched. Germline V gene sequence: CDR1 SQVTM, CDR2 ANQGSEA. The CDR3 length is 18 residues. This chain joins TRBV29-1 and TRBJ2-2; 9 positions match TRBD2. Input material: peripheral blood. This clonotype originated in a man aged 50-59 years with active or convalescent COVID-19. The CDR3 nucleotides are TGCAGCGTTCTAGGGGCAGGAGAAAGCGGGAGGTCCCCCGGGGAGCTGTTTTTT. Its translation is CSVLGAGESGRSPGELFF.